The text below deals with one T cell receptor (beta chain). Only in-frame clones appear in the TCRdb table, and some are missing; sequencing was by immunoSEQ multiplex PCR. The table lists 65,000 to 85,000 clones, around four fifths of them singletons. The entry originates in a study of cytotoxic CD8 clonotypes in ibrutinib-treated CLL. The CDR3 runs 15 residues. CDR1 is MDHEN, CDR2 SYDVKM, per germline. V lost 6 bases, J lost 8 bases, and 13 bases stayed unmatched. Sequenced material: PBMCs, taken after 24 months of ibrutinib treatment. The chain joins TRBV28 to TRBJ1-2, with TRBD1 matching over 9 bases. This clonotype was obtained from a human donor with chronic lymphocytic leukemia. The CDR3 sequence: CASSISGQGYPGYTF. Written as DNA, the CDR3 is TGTGCCAGCAGCATCTCGGGACAGGGTTACCCCGGCTACACCTTC.